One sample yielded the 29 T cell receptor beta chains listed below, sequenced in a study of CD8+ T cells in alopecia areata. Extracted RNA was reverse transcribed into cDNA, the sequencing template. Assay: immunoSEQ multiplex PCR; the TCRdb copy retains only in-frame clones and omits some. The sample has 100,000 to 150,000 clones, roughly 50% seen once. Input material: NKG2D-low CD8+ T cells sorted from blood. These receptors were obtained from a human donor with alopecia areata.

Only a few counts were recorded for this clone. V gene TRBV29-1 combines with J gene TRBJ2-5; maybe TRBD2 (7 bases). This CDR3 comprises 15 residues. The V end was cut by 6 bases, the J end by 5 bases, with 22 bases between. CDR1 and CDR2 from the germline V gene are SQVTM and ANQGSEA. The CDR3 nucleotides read TGCAGCGTGACGGCTGGGGGGGGCCAGGTGGAGACCCAGTACTTC. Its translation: CSVTAGGGQVETQYF.

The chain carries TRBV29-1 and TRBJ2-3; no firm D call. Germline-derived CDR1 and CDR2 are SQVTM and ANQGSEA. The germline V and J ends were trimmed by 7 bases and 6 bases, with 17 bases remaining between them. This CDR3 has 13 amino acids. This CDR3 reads CSALDPNFDTQYF. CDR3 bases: TGCAGCGCACTGGACCCCAATTTTGATACGCAGTATTTT.

The CDR3 DNA sequence: TGCGCCAGCAGCGATATAGGCTCACCCCTCCACTTT. Amino acid sequence: CASSDIGSPLHF. V and J are TRBV5-1 and TRBJ1-6; no definite D call. CDR1 SGHRS and CDR2 YFSETQ come from the germline V gene. With 4 bases removed from V and 10 bases from J, the gap between germline ends came to 9 bases. The CDR3 spans 12 residues. The full variable domain, rest sourced from reference TRBV5-1 and TRBJ1-6, is KAGVTQTPRYLIKTRGQQVTLSCSPISGHRSVSWYQQTPGQGLQFLFEYFSETQRNKGNFPGRFSGRQFSNSRSEMNVSTLELGDSALYLCASSDIGSPLHFGNGTRLTVT.

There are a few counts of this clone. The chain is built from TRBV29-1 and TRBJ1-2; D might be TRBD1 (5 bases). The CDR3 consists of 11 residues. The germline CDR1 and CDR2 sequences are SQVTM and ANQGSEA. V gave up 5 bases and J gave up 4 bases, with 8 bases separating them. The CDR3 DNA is TGCAGCGTTAAGGGGACCTATGGCTACACCTTC. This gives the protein CSVKGTYGYTF.

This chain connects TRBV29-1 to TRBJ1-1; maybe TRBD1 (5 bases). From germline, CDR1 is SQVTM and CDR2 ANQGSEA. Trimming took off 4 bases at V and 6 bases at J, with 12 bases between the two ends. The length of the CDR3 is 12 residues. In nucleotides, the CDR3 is TGCAGCGTTGTTTTCGGGACGTCTGAAGCTTTCTTT. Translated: CSVVFGTSEAFF.

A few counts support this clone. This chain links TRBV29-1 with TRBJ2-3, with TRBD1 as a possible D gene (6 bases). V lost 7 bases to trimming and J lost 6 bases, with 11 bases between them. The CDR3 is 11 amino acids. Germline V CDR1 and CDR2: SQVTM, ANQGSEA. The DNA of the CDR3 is TGCAGCGCTACAGGGCCCGATACGCAGTATTTT. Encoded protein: CSATGPDTQYF.

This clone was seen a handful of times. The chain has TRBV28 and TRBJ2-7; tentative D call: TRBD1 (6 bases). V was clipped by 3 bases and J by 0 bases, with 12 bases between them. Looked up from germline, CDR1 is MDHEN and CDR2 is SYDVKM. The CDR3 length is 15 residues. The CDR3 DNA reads TGTGCCAGCAGTTTGCCGACAGGTCCCTCCTACGAGCAGTACTTC. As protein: CASSLPTGPSYEQYF.

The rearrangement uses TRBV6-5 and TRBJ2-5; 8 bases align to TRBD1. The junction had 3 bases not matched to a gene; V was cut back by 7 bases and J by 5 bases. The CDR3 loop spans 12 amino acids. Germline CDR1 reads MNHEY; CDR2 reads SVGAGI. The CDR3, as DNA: TGTGCCAGCAAGGACAGGGCGGAGACCCAGTACTTC. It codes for CASKDRAETQYF.

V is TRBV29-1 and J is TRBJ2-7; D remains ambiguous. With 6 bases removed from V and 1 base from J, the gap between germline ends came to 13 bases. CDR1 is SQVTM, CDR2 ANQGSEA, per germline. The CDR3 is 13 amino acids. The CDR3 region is CSVDEGHSYEQYF. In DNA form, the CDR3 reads TGCAGCGTCGACGAAGGTCATTCCTACGAGCAGTACTTC.

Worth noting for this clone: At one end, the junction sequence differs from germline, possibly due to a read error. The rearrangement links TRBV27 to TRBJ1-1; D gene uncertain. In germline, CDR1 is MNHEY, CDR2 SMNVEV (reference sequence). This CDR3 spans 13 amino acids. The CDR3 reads CASSLSGSSEAFF. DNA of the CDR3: TGTGCCAGCAGTTTATCGGGGAGCTCTGAGGCTTTCTTT.

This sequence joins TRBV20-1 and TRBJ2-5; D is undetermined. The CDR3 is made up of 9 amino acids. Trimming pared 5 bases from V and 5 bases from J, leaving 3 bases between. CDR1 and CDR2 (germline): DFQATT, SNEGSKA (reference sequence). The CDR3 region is CSAGETQYF. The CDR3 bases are TGCAGTGCTGGGGAGACCCAGTACTTC.

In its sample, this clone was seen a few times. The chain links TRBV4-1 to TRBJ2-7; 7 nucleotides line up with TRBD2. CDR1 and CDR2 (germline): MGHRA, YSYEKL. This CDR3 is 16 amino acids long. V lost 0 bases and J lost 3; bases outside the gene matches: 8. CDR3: CASSQEAASGFYEQYF. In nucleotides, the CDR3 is TGCGCCAGCAGCCAAGAGGCGGCTAGCGGTTTCTACGAGCAGTACTTC.

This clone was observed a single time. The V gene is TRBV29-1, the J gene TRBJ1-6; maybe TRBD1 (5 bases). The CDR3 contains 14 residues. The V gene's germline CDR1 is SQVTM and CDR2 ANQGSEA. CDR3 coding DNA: TGCTCCGTGGGGGACGGAGACTATAATTCACCCCTCCACTTT. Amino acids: CSVGDGDYNSPLHF.

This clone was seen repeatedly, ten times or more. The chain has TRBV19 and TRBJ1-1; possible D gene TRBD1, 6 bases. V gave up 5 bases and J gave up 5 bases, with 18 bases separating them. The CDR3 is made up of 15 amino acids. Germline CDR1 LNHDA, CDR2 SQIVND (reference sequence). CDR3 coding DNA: TGTGCCAGTAGTGCTAACAGGGAGCAGGCTACTGAAGCTTTCTTT. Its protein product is CASSANREQATEAFF.

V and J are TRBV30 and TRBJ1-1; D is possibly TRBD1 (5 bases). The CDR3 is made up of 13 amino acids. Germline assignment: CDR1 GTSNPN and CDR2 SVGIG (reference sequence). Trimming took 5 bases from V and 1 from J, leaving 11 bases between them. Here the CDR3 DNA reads TGTGCCTGGCAGGGAGCGACGAACACTGAAGCTTTCTTT. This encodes CAWQGATNTEAFF.

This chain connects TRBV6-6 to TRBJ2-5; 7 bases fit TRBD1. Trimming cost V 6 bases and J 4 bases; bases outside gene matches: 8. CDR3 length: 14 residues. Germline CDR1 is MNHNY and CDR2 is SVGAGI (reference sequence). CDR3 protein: CASSPVAGGETQYF. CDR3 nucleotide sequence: TGTGCCAGCAGCCCCGTCGCAGGGGGAGAGACCCAGTACTTC.

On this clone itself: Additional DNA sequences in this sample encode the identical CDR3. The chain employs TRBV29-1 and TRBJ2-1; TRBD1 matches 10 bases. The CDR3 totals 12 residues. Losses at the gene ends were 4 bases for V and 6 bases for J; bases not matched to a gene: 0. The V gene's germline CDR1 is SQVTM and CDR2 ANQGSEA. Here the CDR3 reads CSVGTGGNEQFF. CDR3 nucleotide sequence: TGCAGCGTTGGGACAGGGGGCAATGAGCAGTTCTTC.

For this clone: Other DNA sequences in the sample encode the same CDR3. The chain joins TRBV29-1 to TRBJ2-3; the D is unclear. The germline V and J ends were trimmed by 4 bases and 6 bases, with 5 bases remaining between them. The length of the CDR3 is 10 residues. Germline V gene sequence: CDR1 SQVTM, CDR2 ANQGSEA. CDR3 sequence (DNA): TGCAGCGTTGTTGTGGATACGCAGTATTTT. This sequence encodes CSVVVDTQYF.

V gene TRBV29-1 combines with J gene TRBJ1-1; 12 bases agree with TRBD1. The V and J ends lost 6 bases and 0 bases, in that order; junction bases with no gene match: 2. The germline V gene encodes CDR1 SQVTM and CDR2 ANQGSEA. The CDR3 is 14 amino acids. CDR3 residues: CSVGTGGLNTEAFF. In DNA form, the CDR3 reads TGCAGCGTGGGGACAGGGGGCTTGAACACTGAAGCTTTCTTT.

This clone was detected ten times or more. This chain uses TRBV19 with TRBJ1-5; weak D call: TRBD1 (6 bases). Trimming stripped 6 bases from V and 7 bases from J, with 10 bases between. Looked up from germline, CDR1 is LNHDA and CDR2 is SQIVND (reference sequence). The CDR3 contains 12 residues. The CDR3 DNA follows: TGTGCCAGTAGCCAGGGGCCCCAGCCCCAGCATTTT. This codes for CASSQGPQPQHF.

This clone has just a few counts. The CDR3 DNA reads TGCAGCGTTGAGAGGGACAGGGGGCCCTACGAGCAGTACTTC. As protein: CSVERDRGPYEQYF. The genes are TRBV29-1 and TRBJ2-7, with 12 bases aligning to TRBD1. The CDR3 has 14 amino acids. Germline CDR1 is SQVTM and CDR2 is ANQGSEA. Trimming removed 3 bases from V and 2 bases from J; junction bases left unmatched: 2.

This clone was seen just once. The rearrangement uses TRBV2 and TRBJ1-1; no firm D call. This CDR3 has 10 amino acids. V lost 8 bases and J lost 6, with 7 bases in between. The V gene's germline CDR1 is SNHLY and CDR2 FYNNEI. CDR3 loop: CASDGAEAFF. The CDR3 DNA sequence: TGTGCCAGCGATGGAGCTGAAGCTTTCTTT.

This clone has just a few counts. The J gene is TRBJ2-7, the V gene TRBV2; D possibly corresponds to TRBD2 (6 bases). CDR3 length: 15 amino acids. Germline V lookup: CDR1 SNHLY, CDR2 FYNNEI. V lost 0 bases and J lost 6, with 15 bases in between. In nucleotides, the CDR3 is TGTGCCAGCAGTGAAGCCAGGACGGGGGAGTTCGAGCAGTACTTC. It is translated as CASSEARTGEFEQYF.

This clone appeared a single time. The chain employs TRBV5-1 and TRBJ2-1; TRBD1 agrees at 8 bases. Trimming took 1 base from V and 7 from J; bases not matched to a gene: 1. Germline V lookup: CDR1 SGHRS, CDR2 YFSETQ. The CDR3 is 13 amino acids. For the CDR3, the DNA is TGCGCCAGCAGCTTGACAGGGGGTAATGAGCAGTTCTTC. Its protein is CASSLTGGNEQFF.

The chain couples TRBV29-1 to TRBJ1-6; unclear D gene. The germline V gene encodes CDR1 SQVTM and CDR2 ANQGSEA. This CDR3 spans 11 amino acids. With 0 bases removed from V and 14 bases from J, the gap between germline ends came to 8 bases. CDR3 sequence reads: CSVEDEETLHF. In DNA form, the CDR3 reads TGCAGCGTTGAAGACGAGGAGACCCTCCACTTT.

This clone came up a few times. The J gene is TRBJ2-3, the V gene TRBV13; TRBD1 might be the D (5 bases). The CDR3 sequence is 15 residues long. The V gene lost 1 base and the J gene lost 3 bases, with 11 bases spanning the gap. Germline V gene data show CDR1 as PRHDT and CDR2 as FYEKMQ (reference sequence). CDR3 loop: CASSLDGRVTDTQYF. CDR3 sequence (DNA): TGTGCCAGCAGCTTAGATGGCAGGGTGACAGATACGCAGTATTTT.

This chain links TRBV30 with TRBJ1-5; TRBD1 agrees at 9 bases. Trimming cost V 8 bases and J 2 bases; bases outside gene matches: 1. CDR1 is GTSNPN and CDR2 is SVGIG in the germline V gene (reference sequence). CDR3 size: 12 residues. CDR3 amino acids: CARTGGNQPQHF. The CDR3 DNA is TGTGCCCGGACAGGGGGCAATCAGCCCCAGCATTTT. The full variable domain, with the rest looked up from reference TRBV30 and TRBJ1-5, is SQTIHQWPATLVQPVGSPLSLECTVEGTSNPNLYWYRQAAGRGLQLLFYSVGIGQISSEVPQNLSASRPQDRQFILSSKKLLLSDSGFYLCARTGGNQPQHFGDGTRLSIL.

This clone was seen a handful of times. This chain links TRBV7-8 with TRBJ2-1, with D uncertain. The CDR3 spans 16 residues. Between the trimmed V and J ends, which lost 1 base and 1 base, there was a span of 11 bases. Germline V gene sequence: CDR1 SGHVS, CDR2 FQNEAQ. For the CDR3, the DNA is TGTGCCAGCAGCTTAGGGGCAGGTCTTTCCTACAATGAGCAGTTCTTC. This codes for CASSLGAGLSYNEQFF. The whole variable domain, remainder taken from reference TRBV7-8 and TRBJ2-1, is GAGVSQSPRYKVAKRGQDVALRCDPISGHVSLFWYQQALGQGPEFLTYFQNEAQLDKSGLPSDRFFAERPEGSVSTLKIQRTQQEDSAVYLCASSLGAGLSYNEQFFGPGTRLTVL.

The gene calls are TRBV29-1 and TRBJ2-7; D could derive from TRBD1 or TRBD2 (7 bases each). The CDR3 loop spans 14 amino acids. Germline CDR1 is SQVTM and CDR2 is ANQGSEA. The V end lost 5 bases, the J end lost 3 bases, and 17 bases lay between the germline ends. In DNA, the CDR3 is TGCAGCGTTAGGGGAGGGGGACAGAGCTACGAGCAGTACTTC. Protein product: CSVRGGGQSYEQYF.